The present T cell receptor beta chain was sequenced within a study of identical twins (dated by TCRdb to about 2016). A note on the overall study: TCR alpha and beta repertoires from monozygotic twins, unrelated adults of various ages and cord blood were deep-sequenced to test whether fetal clonotypes persist. Replicate twin experiments were performed at different times using different library preparation protocols to rule out contamination. What the study reported, not specific to this receptor: Recombination models systematically underestimated out-of-frame TCR alpha sharing in monozygotic twins but agreed with sharing between unrelated individuals. Invariant T cells such as MAIT and iNKT could partly confound zero-insertion analyses, though diverse VJ usage argued against this for most clonotypes. Fewer insertions were carried by abundant cord blood beta clonotypes, a similar but weaker trend appeared in young adult naive repertoires, and no such trend appeared in memory repertoires. Because the same donors could not be followed over many years, the conclusions depended on cross-sectional statistical analysis. Excess twin sharing in beta out-of-frame sequences was weaker because fewer shared sequences lowered the signal-to-noise ratio. Compared with coincidental sharing between unrelated individuals, out-of-frame TCR alpha sequences shared between twins had an excess of sequences with low generation probability.

The germline V end is reduced by 1 base and the J end by 1 base; junction bases left unmatched: 4. The CDR3 runs 18 residues from the cysteine to the phenylalanine. The sequence is cut down to CDR3 DNA, 54 bases in frame from base 1. CDR1 and CDR2 were assigned from the germline V gene as SGHTS and YDEGEE. Every donor in the study was a healthy Caucasian. Three pairs of female monozygotic twins, all aged roughly 18 to 29 years, were included in the twin cohort. Positive isolation kits from Invitrogen were used to isolate the CD4+ and CD8+ T cell populations. Preparation of the library involved 5' RACE. The sequencer listed for this sample is Illumina HiSeq 2000. Template switching introduced a universal primer binding site; the final cDNA contained a unique molecular identifier, enabling accurate counting of TCR cDNA molecules. First-strand cDNA for TCR alpha and beta chains was synthesized from specific primers in the conserved constant-segment region. To control for contamination, each cDNA library was double barcoded with a SMART-Mk sample barcode plus Illumina barcodes. TruSeq adapter sequences, together with Illumina sample barcodes, were added in two successive PCR steps. Sequencing of the TCR alpha and beta cDNA libraries was done on the Illumina HiSeq platform using custom primers. The original pipeline was this. MiGEC processed the raw reads to extract unique molecular identifiers, while MiXCR was used to determine the CDR3 positions. For each individual, recombination models were inferred using an EM algorithm with the repgenHMM and IGoR tools. The tcR package in R was used for shared clonotype analysis, with sharing normalized by the product of cloneset sizes. To study raw recombination without the effects of thymic and clonal selection, out-of-frame nonproductive sequences were analyzed. TCRdb reran the public reads through fastp at Q25 and MiXCR, keeping productive beta chains. Rows with a matching CDR3 protein are joined into one entry that keeps the most common DNA and genes. These V and J calls derive from TCRdb rather than the authors' analysis. The table for this sample lists more than 400,000 distinct CDR3 sequences; roughly 15% of them were counted only once. The ten largest clones take up roughly 0.46% of the sample.

A word on this clonotype: It lacks a known antigen. The record has no base qualities; no much larger clone is one base away.

This sample was shared with a second study, whose subject was yellow fever vaccine responses in identical twins. That second publication adds: According to the authors, the vaccine-induced T cell response in identical twins seemed to be partly convergent and partly specific to each individual. In the study, vaccine-responding T cell clones were precisely tracked in identical twins.

This TCR was recovered from a woman aged 18 to 35 in good health. The sample consisted of CD4+ T cells sorted from blood. The rearranged segments are TRBV5-8 and TRBJ2-2; 13 bases in between match TRBD2. The bases read TGTGCCAGCAGCTTGCGGACTAGCGGGGGTCAGAACACCGGGGAGCTGTTTTTT. Protein translation: CASSLRTSGGQNTGELFF.